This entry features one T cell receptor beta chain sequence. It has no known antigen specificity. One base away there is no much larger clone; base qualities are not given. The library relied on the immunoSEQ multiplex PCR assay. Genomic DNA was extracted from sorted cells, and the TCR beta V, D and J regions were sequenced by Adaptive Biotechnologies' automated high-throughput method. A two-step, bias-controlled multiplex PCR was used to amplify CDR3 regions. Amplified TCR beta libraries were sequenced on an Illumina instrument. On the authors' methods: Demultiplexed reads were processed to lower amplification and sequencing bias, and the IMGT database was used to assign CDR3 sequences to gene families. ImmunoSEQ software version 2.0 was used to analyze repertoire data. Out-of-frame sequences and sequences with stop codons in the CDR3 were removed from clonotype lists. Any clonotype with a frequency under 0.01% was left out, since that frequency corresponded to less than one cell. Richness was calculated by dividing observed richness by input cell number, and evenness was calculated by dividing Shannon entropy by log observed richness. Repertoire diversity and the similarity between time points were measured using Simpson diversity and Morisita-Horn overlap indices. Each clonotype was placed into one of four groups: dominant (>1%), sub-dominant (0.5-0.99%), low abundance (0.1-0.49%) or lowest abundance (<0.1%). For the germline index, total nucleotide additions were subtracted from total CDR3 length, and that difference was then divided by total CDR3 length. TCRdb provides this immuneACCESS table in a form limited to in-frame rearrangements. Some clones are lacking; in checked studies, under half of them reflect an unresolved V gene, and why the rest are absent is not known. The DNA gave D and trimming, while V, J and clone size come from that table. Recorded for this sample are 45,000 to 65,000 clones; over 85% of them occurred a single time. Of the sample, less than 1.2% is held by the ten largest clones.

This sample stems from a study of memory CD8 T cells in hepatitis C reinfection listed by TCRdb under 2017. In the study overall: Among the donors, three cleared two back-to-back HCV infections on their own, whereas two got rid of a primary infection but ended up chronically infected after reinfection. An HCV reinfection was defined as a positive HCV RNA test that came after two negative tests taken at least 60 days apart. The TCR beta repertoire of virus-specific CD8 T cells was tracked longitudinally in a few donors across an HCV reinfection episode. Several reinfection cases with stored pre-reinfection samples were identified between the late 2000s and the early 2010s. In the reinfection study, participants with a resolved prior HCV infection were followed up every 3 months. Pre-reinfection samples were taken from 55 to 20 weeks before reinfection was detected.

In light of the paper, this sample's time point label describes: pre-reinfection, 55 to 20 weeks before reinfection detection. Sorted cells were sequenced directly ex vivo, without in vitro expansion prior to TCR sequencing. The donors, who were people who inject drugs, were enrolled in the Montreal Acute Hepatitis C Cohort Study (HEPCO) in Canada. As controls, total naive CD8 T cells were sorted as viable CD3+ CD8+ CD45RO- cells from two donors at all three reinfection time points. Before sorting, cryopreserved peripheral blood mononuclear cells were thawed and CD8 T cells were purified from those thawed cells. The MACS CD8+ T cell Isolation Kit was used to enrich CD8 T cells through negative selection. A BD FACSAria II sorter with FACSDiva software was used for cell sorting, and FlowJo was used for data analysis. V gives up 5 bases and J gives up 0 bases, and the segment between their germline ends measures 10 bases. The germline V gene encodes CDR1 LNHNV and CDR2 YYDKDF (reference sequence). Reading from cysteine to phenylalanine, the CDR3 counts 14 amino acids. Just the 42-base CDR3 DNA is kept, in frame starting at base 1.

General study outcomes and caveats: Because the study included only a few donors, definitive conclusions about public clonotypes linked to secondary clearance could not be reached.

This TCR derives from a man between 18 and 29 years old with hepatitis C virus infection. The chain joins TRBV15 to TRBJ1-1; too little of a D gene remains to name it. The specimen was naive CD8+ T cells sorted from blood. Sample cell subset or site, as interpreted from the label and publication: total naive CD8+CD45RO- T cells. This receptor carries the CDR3 CATSPSLLNTEAFF. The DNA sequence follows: TGTGCCACCAGCCCCAGTCTGTTGAACACTGAAGCTTTCTTT. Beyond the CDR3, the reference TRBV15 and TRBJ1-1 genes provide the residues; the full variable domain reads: DAMVIQNPRYQVTQFGKPVTLSCSQTLNHNVMYWYQQKSSQAPKLLFHYYDKDFNNEADTPDNFQSRRPNTSFCFLDIRSPGLGDTAMYLCATSPSLLNTEAFFGQGTRLTVV.